A single sample is the source of the 28 T cell receptor beta chains below, sequenced in a study of blood T cell repertoires in COVID-19. This table comes from immunoSEQ multiplex PCR, and its TCRdb copy is limited to in-frame clones, with some not included. The sample carries about 170,000 clones, roughly 93% recorded once. Sequencing used peripheral blood. These receptors all stem from a man between 18 and 29 years old with COVID-19, enrolled during active disease.

This clone occurred once. The genes are TRBV9 and TRBJ2-1; weak D call: TRBD2 (6 bases). V lost 4 bases, J lost 3 bases, and 8 bases lay in between. Germline CDR1 and CDR2: SGDLS and YYNGEE. The CDR3 loop spans 13 amino acids. The CDR3: CASSRGIYNEQFF. In DNA, the CDR3 is TGTGCCAGCAGCCGGGGGATCTACAATGAGCAGTTCTTC.

In DNA, the CDR3 is TGTGCCAGTAGTGGGGGGATGAACACTGAAGCTTTCTTT. Translated, it gives CASSGGMNTEAFF. The chain couples TRBV19 to TRBJ1-1; tentatively, D is TRBD1 (5 bases). Germline V gene lookup returns CDR1 LNHDA and CDR2 SQIVND (reference sequence). The CDR3 is 13 residues long. V was cut by 5 bases and J by 0 bases, with 7 bases left in between.

This clone has a single count. The chain joins TRBV7-8 to TRBJ2-7; tentatively, D is TRBD2 (6 bases). Germline CDR1 is SGHVS and CDR2 is FQNEAQ. CDR3 length equals 14 residues. Trimming removed 1 base from V and 3 bases from J, with 10 bases in between. The CDR3 sequence: CASSLGGLNYEQYF. The DNA for the CDR3 is TGTGCCAGCAGCTTAGGGGGACTGAACTACGAGCAGTACTTC. Complete variable domain (other parts from reference TRBV7-8 and TRBJ2-7): GAGVSQSPRYKVAKRGQDVALRCDPISGHVSLFWYQQALGQGPEFLTYFQNEAQLDKSGLPSDRFFAERPEGSVSTLKIQRTQQEDSAVYLCASSLGGLNYEQYFGPGTRLTVT.

The chain combines TRBV5-4 with TRBJ2-1; 8 bases align to TRBD1. Germline V gene sequence: CDR1 SGHNT, CDR2 YYREEE (reference sequence). There are 15 residues in the CDR3. The junction had 0 bases not matched to a gene; V was cut back by 0 bases and J by 1 base. CDR3 nucleotides: TGTGCCAGCAGCTTGGACAGGGGGTCCTACAATGAGCAGTTCTTC. Translating it yields CASSLDRGSYNEQFF.

The chain combines TRBV6-5 with TRBJ2-3; 8 bases align to TRBD2. V gave up 5 bases and J gave up 8 bases; unmatched junction bases: 9. Per germline, CDR1 MNHEY and CDR2 SVGAGI. This CDR3 spans 14 amino acids. The CDR3 protein is CASSPREAAGTQYF. The CDR3, as DNA: TGTGCCAGCAGTCCGCGGGAGGCGGCAGGTACGCAGTATTTT.

J is TRBJ1-1 and V is TRBV19; TRBD1 is a possible D gene (6 bases). Germline loops: CDR1 LNHDA, CDR2 SQIVND (reference sequence). This CDR3 is 14 amino acids long. V was trimmed by 6 bases and J by 4 bases, leaving 15 bases between them. The CDR3 protein is CASSLGGATTEAFF. The CDR3 DNA reads as TGTGCCAGTAGCCTCGGGGGGGCGACCACTGAAGCTTTCTTT.

This rearrangement joins TRBV9 to TRBJ2-5, with 7 bases that match TRBD2. Trimming removed 0 bases from V and 5 bases from J; junction bases left unmatched: 4. CDR3 length: 14 residues. In germline, CDR1 is SGDLS, CDR2 YYNGEE. In nucleotides, the CDR3 is TGTGCCAGCAGCGTAGGGACTAGTTTGGAGACCCAGTACTTC. Protein product: CASSVGTSLETQYF.

The V call is TRBV5-6, the J call TRBJ1-1; TRBD1 matches 7 bases. The CDR3 consists of 15 residues. With 4 bases clipped from V and 5 bases from J, the junction kept 11 bases outside the gene matches. Germline CDR1 reads SGHDT; CDR2 reads YYEEEE. The CDR3 reads CASSAKQGFLTEAFF. In DNA, the CDR3 is TGTGCCAGCAGCGCTAAACAGGGGTTTTTGACTGAAGCTTTCTTT.

The chain recombines TRBV19 with TRBJ2-1, with D unresolved. The CDR3 covers 12 residues. Germline CDR1 and CDR2: LNHDA and SQIVND (reference sequence). The V and J ends lost 6 bases and 5 bases respectively, with 8 bases between them. The DNA for the CDR3 is TGTGCCAGTAGCGGGTTGGACAATGAGCAGTTCTTC. Its protein product is CASSGLDNEQFF.

This sequence joins TRBV20-1 and TRBJ1-1; TRBD1 might be the D (5 bases). CDR1 and CDR2 (germline): DFQATT, SNEGSKA (reference sequence). The V end lost 6 bases, the J end lost 11 bases, and 16 bases lay between the germline ends. The length of the CDR3 is 11 residues. CDR3 bases: TGCAGTGCCGAGATGCCCAAGGGGGCTTTCTTT. This codes for CSAEMPKGAFF.

Notes on this clone: A read error may produce the germline difference seen at one junction end. The rearrangement links TRBV18 to TRBJ2-1, with D unresolved. The CDR3 contains 13 residues. CDR1 and CDR2 (germline): KGHSH, LQKENI. The CDR3 DNA reads as TGTGCCAGCTCACCCGGGTCCTACCATGAGCAGTTCTTC. Translated, it gives CASSPGSYHEQFF.

V is TRBV28 and J is TRBJ2-1, with 9 bases matching TRBD2. The CDR3 length is 16 residues. V lost 6 bases to trimming and J lost 6 bases; unmatched junction nucleotides: 12. Germline V gene lookup returns CDR1 MDHEN and CDR2 SYDVKM. CDR3 residues: CASSSLGGTSSNEQFF. CDR3 sequence (DNA): TGTGCCAGCAGCTCCCTCGGGGGGACTAGCAGCAATGAGCAGTTCTTC.

The table lists this clone with a count of one. This chain links TRBV7-9 with TRBJ2-2; 12 bases align to TRBD1. From germline, CDR1 is SEHNR and CDR2 FQNEAQ (reference sequence). The CDR3 has 17 residues. The V gene end was trimmed by 5 bases and the J gene end by 6 bases; junction bases not matched to a gene: 10. The CDR3 loop is CASSNRDRGPYSGELFF. Written as DNA, the CDR3 is TGTGCCAGCAGCAACCGGGACAGGGGGCCATACTCCGGGGAGCTGTTTTTT.

This chain links TRBV3-1 (or the pseudogene TRBV3-2) with TRBJ1-2; no definite D call. Germline values: CDR1 LGHDT, CDR2 YNNKEL (reference sequence). Trimming removed 0 bases from V and 0 bases from J, with 14 bases in between. CDR3 length: 17 amino acids. The DNA for the CDR3 is TGTGCCAGCAGCCAAGACCCAGCCGAGGCAGCTAACTATGGCTACACCTTC. Translation gives CASSQDPAEAANYGYTF.

This chain uses TRBV9 with TRBJ2-5, with 9 positions matching TRBD2. V lost 3 bases, J lost 7 bases, and 10 bases stayed unmatched. The length of the CDR3 is 15 residues. Germline V gene lookup returns CDR1 SGDLS and CDR2 YYNGEE. As DNA, the CDR3 is TGTGCCAGCAGCGCAGGGGGACTAGCCAAAGGGACCCAGTACTTC. It encodes CASSAGGLAKGTQYF.

This chain uses TRBV7-3 with TRBJ2-7; TRBD2 might be the D (5 bases). Germline V gene sequence: CDR1 SGHTA, CDR2 FQGTGA. With 5 bases removed from V and 0 bases from J, the gap between germline ends came to 11 bases. This CDR3 comprises 14 residues. The CDR3 region is CASSPGLFSYEQYF. In nucleotides, the CDR3 is TGTGCCAGCAGCCCAGGACTCTTCTCCTACGAGCAGTACTTC.

V is TRBV14 and J is TRBJ1-1; no firm D call. Germline CDR1 reads SGHDN; CDR2 reads FVKESK. This CDR3 spans 13 amino acids. The germline V and J ends were trimmed by 1 base and 5 bases, with 8 bases remaining between them. Here the CDR3 DNA reads TGTGCCAGCAGCCAAGGTTTGCGGACTGAAGCTTTCTTT. Amino acid sequence: CASSQGLRTEAFF.

The DNA for the CDR3 is TGCGCCAGCAGCATGGACAGGGGGCACTATGGCTACACCTTC. Translated, it gives CASSMDRGHYGYTF. The V call is TRBV5-1, the J call TRBJ1-2; TRBD1 matches at 11 bases. The trim removed 4 bases at V and 3 bases at J, leaving 2 bases unmatched. The CDR3 is 14 amino acids. Germline CDR1 reads SGHRS; CDR2 reads YFSETQ.

The V and J genes are TRBV19 and TRBJ2-7; TRBD1 matches at 11 bases. Germline V gene lookup returns CDR1 LNHDA and CDR2 SQIVND (reference sequence). This CDR3 is 21 amino acids long. The V segment lost 3 bases and the J segment 4 bases; nucleotides outside the gene matches: 23. The CDR3 DNA sequence: TGTGCCAGTAGTATCGGAGGTGAACTGGCAAAACGGGACAGGGGGATATACGAGCAGTACTTC. Its protein product is CASSIGGELAKRDRGIYEQYF.

This rearrangement joins TRBV19 to TRBJ2-1; weak D call: TRBD2 (6 bases). The CDR3 has 17 amino acids. CDR1 and CDR2 (germline): LNHDA, SQIVND (reference sequence). The V end was cut by 3 bases, the J end by 5 bases, with 20 bases between. CDR3 residues: CASSISPGSREDNEQFF. CDR3 DNA: TGTGCCAGTAGTATCTCCCCGGGGTCTAGGGAGGACAATGAGCAGTTCTTC.

The chain links TRBV2 to TRBJ2-4; D perhaps matches TRBD1 (6 bases). The CDR3 has 17 amino acids. Germline V gene lookup returns CDR1 SNHLY and CDR2 FYNNEI. Trimming cost V 0 bases and J 8 bases, with 20 bases left between them. The CDR3 loop reads CASSEALWTAFGDIQYF. The CDR3 DNA is TGTGCCAGCAGTGAAGCGCTTTGGACAGCCTTCGGGGACATTCAGTACTTC.

This clone has only a few counts. This CDR3 is CASSDKTLNTGELFF. Written as DNA, the CDR3 is TGTGCCAGCAGTGACAAGACACTGAACACCGGGGAGCTGTTTTTT. The chain has TRBV6-1 and TRBJ2-2; D remains unclear. Germline CDR1 reads MNHNS; CDR2 reads SASEGT. This CDR3 region has 15 residues. The V and J ends lost 3 bases and 1 base respectively, with 9 bases between them.

For this clone: The junction does not match germline at one end; this may be a read error. This chain connects TRBV9 to TRBJ1-4, with a tentative D call TRBD1 (5 bases). Germline V lookup: CDR1 SGDLS, CDR2 YYNGEE. There are 15 residues in the CDR3. The chain's CDR3 is CASSVYGRGDEKLLF. The CDR3 coding sequence is TGTGCCAGCAGCGTATATGGAAGGGGCGATGAAAAACTGCTTTTT.

V gene TRBV10-3 combines with J gene TRBJ1-2; 9 bases map to TRBD1. Germline trimming cut 9 bases from V and 4 bases from J; bases unmatched to any gene: 9. The CDR3 totals 14 residues. Germline V gene lookup returns CDR1 ENHRY and CDR2 SYGVKD. The CDR3 nucleotides are TGTGCCATGGGACAGGGAGTACTTGGCTATGGCTACACCTTC. Amino acid sequence: CAMGQGVLGYGYTF.

This chain links TRBV3-1 (or the pseudogene TRBV3-2) with TRBJ2-7; 8 nucleotides line up with TRBD2. The ends lost 5 bases at V and 4 bases at J; junction bases unmatched: 7. The CDR3 totals 14 residues. Germline V gene data show CDR1 as LGHDT and CDR2 as YNNKEL (reference sequence). In DNA form, the CDR3 reads TGTGCCAGCAGCTTAACTAGCGGAGCTTACGAGCAGTACTTC. Residues: CASSLTSGAYEQYF.

This clone is a singleton in its sample. The rearrangement uses TRBV9 and TRBJ1-5; D is unclear. CDR1 is SGDLS, CDR2 YYNGEE, per germline. The CDR3 covers 15 residues. Trimming took 4 bases from V and 3 from J, leaving 14 bases between them. As DNA, the CDR3 is TGTGCCAGCAGCAAAATGGGAGGGTTCAATCAGCCCCAGCATTTT. It specifies CASSKMGGFNQPQHF.

This chain links TRBV13 with TRBJ1-1; D is undetermined. The CDR3 is 14 amino acids. V dropped 0 bases and J dropped 1 base, with 6 bases sitting between them. CDR1 is PRHDT and CDR2 is FYEKMQ in the germline V gene (reference sequence). CDR3 sequence: CASSLGRGNTEAFF. The CDR3, as DNA: TGTGCCAGCAGCTTAGGCCGGGGGAACACTGAAGCTTTCTTT.

Concerning this clone itself: The same CDR3 arises from other DNA sequences in this sample as well. The chain uses TRBV28 and TRBJ1-1; the match to TRBD1 covers 10 bases. The J segment lost 1 base and the V segment lost 7 bases, leaving 3 bases of the junction unmatched. From germline, CDR1 is MDHEN and CDR2 SYDVKM. The CDR3 is 14 residues long. The CDR3 DNA follows: TGTGCCAGCATAAGACAGGGGGCGAACACTGAAGCTTTCTTT. Amino acid sequence: CASIRQGANTEAFF.